The 4 T cell receptor beta chains presented below share a single source sample, sequenced in a study of CD8 T cells in Susac syndrome (dated by TCRdb to about 2019). Receptors were amplified or captured by the immunoSEQ multiplex PCR assay. RNA was extracted using the RNeasy kit, and roughly 0.45 to 1 ug of the RNA was reverse transcribed with random hexamers. TCRdb redid the processing of the public reads, applying fastp at Q25 and MiXCR, and retained in-frame beta chains. Every distinct CDR3 protein forms one entry, paired with its most common genes and DNA. In all, the sample holds 150,000 to 200,000 distinct CDR3 sequences, and approximately 95% of those were seen once. The ten biggest clones cover about 0.095% of the sample. Sequencing input: CD4+ T cells from PBMCs. The receptors shown here come from a human donor with multiple sclerosis.

CDR3 nucleotides: TGTGCCAGCAGCTTAGGAGGTAGCGGGAGTAATGAGCAGTTCTTC. Translated: CASSLGGSGSNEQFF. V and J are TRBV7-9 and TRBJ2-1; 9 positions agree with TRBD2. J was trimmed by 7 bases and V by 1 base; bases with no gene match: 5. Germline CDR1 SEHNR, CDR2 FQNEAQ (reference sequence). The CDR3 runs to 15 residues. The whole variable domain, filled in from reference TRBV7-9 and TRBJ2-1, reads DTGVSQNPRHKITKRGQNVTFRCDPISEHNRLYWYRQTLGQGPEFLTYFQNEAQLEKSRLLSDRFSAERPKGSFSTLEIQRTEQGDSAMYLCASSLGGSGSNEQFFGPGTRLTVL.

The gene calls are TRBV6-2 or TRBV6-3 and TRBJ2-1, with TRBD2 matching over 9 bases. Germline assignment: CDR1 MNHEY and CDR2 SVGEGT. The CDR3 is 17 amino acids. Unmatched junction bases numbered 6, after V lost 2 bases and J lost 1 base. The CDR3 region has the DNA TGTGCCAGCAGTTACGGTCGAGCGGGAGGTTCCTACAATGAGCAGTTCTTC. This gives the protein CASSYGRAGGSYNEQFF.

The genes are TRBV10-3 and TRBJ2-7; unclear D gene. V lost 5 bases and J lost 0, with 11 bases in between. The CDR3 sequence is 14 residues long. Germline V gives CDR1 ENHRY, CDR2 SYGVKD. The CDR3: CAISNSGNSYEQYF. In DNA, the CDR3 is TGTGCCATCAGTAACTCAGGCAACTCCTACGAGCAGTACTTC.

A few counts support this clonotype. The V and J genes are TRBV19 and TRBJ2-3; no clear D. Germline V lookup: CDR1 LNHDA, CDR2 SQIVND (reference sequence). The germline V and J ends were trimmed by 3 bases and 6 bases, with 10 bases remaining between them. The length of the CDR3 is 13 residues. The CDR3 loop is CASSIARSDTQYF. In nucleotides, the CDR3 is TGTGCCAGTAGTATCGCTCGTAGCGATACGCAGTATTTT. The full variable domain, completed using reference TRBV19 and TRBJ2-3, is DGGITQSPKYLFRKEGQNVTLSCEQNLNHDAMYWYRQDPGQGLRLIYYSQIVNDFQKGDIAEGYSVSREKKESFPLTVTSAQKNPTAFYLCASSIARSDTQYFGPGTRLTVL.